This T cell receptor beta chain was recorded in a study of radiation and T cells in renal cell carcinoma. Produced via immunoSEQ multiplex PCR; TCRdb's table is partial and in-frame only. Of roughly 8,000 clones listed, approximately 64% are singletons. Treatment specified: treatment-naive control, cytoreductive nephrectomy. The CDR3 contains 13 residues. Germline V gene sequence: CDR1 SGHAT, CDR2 FQNNGV. The V end was cut by 4 bases, the J end by 4 bases, with 10 bases between. The J gene is TRBJ1-1, the V gene TRBV11-2; TRBD1 is a possible D gene (6 bases). The source of this sequence is a woman between 70 and 85 years old with renal cell carcinoma. The sample here was tumor tissue, taken from a patient whose treatment was nephrectomy without radiotherapy. CDR3 sequence reads: CASSSQGRTEAFF. The CDR3 DNA follows: TGTGCCAGCAGCTCACAGGGTCGCACTGAAGCTTTCTTT.